This T cell receptor (beta chain) was identified in a study of OX40 agonist ivuxolimab in advanced cancers. Overall study: Patients received the agonistic anti-OX40 (CD134) antibody ivuxolimab. Ivuxolimab, which patients received intravenously every 2 weeks, was dosed at 0.01 to 10 mg/kg. Patients were around 83% male with ages roughly 20 to 90, mean about 54. Under the entry rules, prior anti-PD-1, anti-PD-L1 or anti-CTLA-4 therapy was allowed, and roughly 41% had some.

Profiling relied on immunoSEQ multiplex PCR, and the TCRdb table lists in-frame clones only, not all of them. The sample holds tens of thousands of clones, roughly nine tenths seen once. CDR3 length: 14 amino acids. V was pared by 4 bases and J by 1 base, with 5 bases of the junction left unmatched. The V gene's germline CDR1 is SQVTM and CDR2 ANQGSEA. The V call is TRBV29-1, the J call TRBJ2-7, with TRBD1 matching over 9 bases. The specimen was CD4+ or CD8+ T cells sorted from blood, collected in a trial of the OX40 agonist ivuxolimab. This receptor was taken from an adult with an advanced solid tumor such as melanoma, head and neck, liver or kidney cancer. CDR3 nucleotides: TGCAGCGTTGTAGTAGGGACAGGGTCCTACGAGCAGTACTTC. It translates to CSVVVGTGSYEQYF.